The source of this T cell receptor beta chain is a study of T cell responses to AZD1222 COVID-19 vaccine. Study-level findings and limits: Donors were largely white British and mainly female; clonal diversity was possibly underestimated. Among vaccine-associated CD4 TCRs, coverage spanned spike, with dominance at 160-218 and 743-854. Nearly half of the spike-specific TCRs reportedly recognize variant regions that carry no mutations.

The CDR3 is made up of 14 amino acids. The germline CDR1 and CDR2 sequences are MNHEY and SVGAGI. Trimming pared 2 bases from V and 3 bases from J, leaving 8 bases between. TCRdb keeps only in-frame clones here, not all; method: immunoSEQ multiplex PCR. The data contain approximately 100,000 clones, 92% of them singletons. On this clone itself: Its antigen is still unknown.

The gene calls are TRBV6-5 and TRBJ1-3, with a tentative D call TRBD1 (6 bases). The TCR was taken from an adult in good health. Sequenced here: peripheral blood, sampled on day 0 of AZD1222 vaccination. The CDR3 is CASSYAGVGNTIYF. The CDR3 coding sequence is TGTGCCAGCAGTTACGCAGGGGTTGGAAACACCATATATTTT.